The 5 T cell receptor beta chains below all came from one sample that was sequenced in a study of blood T cell repertoires in COVID-19. Assay: immunoSEQ multiplex PCR; the TCRdb copy retains only in-frame clones and omits some. The repertoire consists of roughly 290,000 clones, with approximately 90% occurring once and the leading ten covering roughly 6.2%. Sequencing was performed on PBMCs or T cells enriched from blood (not recorded which). These receptors all stem from a woman aged 35 to 49 who had recovered from COVID-19.

This rearrangement joins TRBV3-1 (or the pseudogene TRBV3-2) to TRBJ1-2; D call uncertain. Trimming removed 0 bases at V and 8 bases at J, with 16 bases between. Germline assignment: CDR1 LGHDT and CDR2 YNNKEL (reference sequence). The CDR3 is 15 amino acids. The CDR3 here is CASSQEVKGVEGYTF. CDR3 bases: TGTGCCAGCAGCCAAGAGGTCAAGGGAGTTGAGGGCTACACCTTC.

The chain couples TRBV7-3 to TRBJ1-5, with D perhaps matching TRBD1 (5 bases). V lost 4 bases and J 9 bases, leaving 28 bases between the germline ends. The CDR3 runs 18 residues. The germline V gene has CDR1 SGHTA and CDR2 FQGTGA. The CDR3 nucleotides are TGTGCCAGCAGCTCAGTCTTAGGCGGGACGGGGGTAGAATGGCCCCAGCATTTT. This translates into CASSSVLGGTGVEWPQHF.

The rearrangement uses TRBV2 and TRBJ2-1, with no clear D. Per germline, CDR1 SNHLY and CDR2 FYNNEI. The V end was cut by 8 bases, the J end by 2 bases, with 10 bases between. This CDR3 is 13 amino acids long. The CDR3 DNA reads as TGTGCCAGCGGCCTGCTAGCCTACAATGAGCAGTTCTTC. Residues: CASGLLAYNEQFF.

A word on this clone: The identical CDR3 is also encoded by other nucleotide sequences in the sample. V is TRBV15 and J is TRBJ1-2, with D perhaps matching TRBD1 (6 bases). The V end was cut by 0 bases, the J end by 2 bases, with 10 bases between. The CDR3 is made up of 15 amino acids. Germline CDR1 reads LNHNV; CDR2 reads YYDKDF (reference sequence). This chain's CDR3 is CATSREGGANYGYTF. CDR3 bases: TGTGCCACCAGCAGAGAAGGGGGGGCAAACTATGGCTACACCTTC.

This chain joins TRBV6-5 and TRBJ1-4; maybe TRBD1 (5 bases). Trimming took 0 bases from V and 3 from J, leaving 11 bases between them. This CDR3 has 16 residues. Germline V CDR1 and CDR2: MNHEY, SVGAGI. DNA of the CDR3: TGTGCCAGCAGTTACTCATCGGGGGTCCCTAATGAAAAACTGTTTTTT. Encoded protein: CASSYSSGVPNEKLFF.